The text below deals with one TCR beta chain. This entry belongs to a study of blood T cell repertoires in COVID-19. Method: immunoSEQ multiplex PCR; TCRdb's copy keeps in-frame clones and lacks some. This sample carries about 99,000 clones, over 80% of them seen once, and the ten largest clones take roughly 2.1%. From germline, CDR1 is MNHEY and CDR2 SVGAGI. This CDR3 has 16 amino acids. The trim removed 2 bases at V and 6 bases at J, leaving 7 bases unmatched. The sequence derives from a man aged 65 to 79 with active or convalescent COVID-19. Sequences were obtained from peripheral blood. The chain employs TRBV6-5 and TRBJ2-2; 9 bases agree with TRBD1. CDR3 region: CASSYLGTGFAGELFF. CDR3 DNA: TGTGCCAGCAGTTACCTCGGGACAGGGTTCGCCGGGGAGCTGTTTTTT.